This TCR beta chain was retrieved from a study of cytomegalovirus exposure and HLA in healthy donors. Primers included in the PCR were 60 Vbeta and 13 Jbeta primers. Sequencing was performed with immunoSEQ multiplex PCR; in TCRdb, only in-frame clones are kept and a portion is missing. This table has 100,000 to 150,000 clones, roughly 80% appearing once. General study points: Later analysis suggested most CMV-associated TCR beta chains were HLA-restricted.

Concerning this clone itself: What it recognizes is unknown.

These donors counted as nominally healthy when sampled, but unrecorded immune exposures were likely. V dropped 7 bases and J dropped 2; count of bases not matched to a gene: 7. Germline-derived CDR1 and CDR2 are SNHLY and FYNNEI. The CDR3 extends over 14 amino acids. The TCR originated in a woman under 30 in good health and CMV-seronegative. Sequenced material: PBMCs. The chain combines TRBV2 with TRBJ1-2, with TRBD1 identical over 7 bases. CDR3 sequence: CASKGTVENYGYTF. The DNA for the CDR3 is TGTGCCAGCAAAGGGACAGTAGAAAACTATGGCTACACCTTC.